This TCR beta chain was captured in a study of cytotoxic CD8 clonotypes in ibrutinib-treated CLL (dated by TCRdb to the early 2020s). Context from the whole study: The cohort was composed of 11 relapsed/refractory and roughly 15 treatment-naive patients; IGHV unmutated status was identified in fewer than 18 patients. Of the 86 participants in the trial, about 26 had longitudinal samples available. Every sample from remission and from progressive disease was obtained while the patients were still on ibrutinib. Response samples were obtained after a median of around eleven months of treatment, with a range of roughly 6 to 40 months. Partial responses were observed in 24 patients and complete responses in 2; after a median follow-up of around 68 months, remission was maintained in around 14 patients and progression was observed in some twelve. Cryopreserved peripheral blood mononuclear cells were collected before treatment, at response, and at either disease progression or sustained remission. On average, each sample had about 250,000 productive templates and tens of thousands of productive rearrangements.

On this clone itself: The specificity of this receptor is unknown. No quality values exist for individual bases; no much larger clone is one base distant.

A MiSeq instrument was used for deep resolution sequencing, which targeted depths ranging from 1 in 1 million up to 1 in 200,000 T cells, with coverage averaging 10x for each clonotype. TCR beta libraries were generated with the immunoSEQ hsTCRB Kit. Under the source paper's analysis protocol: ImmunoSEQ Data Assistant and ImmunoSEQ Analyzer were used for data analysis, and V, D and J genes were assigned according to IMGT definitions. Clonality, which ranges from 0 to 1, was calculated by subtracting the normalized Shannon entropy of productive rearrangement frequencies from one. Only overrepresented clonotypes making up at least 0.05% of the repertoire of each patient were included in the public clonotype analysis. Approximately 13 age-matched healthy donor repertoires from immuneACCESS served as clonality controls. The immuneACCESS repertoire file appears here via TCRdb, limited to in-frame rearrangements. These files lack a portion of the clones; in checked studies, under half of the deficit traces to unresolved V genes, and the cause of the others is not known. V, J and clone size are those of that table, while D and trimming were read from the DNA. The sample table lists 100,000 to 150,000 clones, 70% to 90% of them with a count of one. In total, the top ten clones hold roughly 2% of the sample.

Findings and caveats that apply to the study as a whole: At baseline, clonality was higher than in age-matched healthy donors and showed a strong correlation with circulating CD8+ T-cell counts. Public clonotypes were found to be uncommon and were observed to contract or remain stable during treatment; the increase in clonality was shown to reflect expansion of private clonotypes at ibrutinib response. Sampling times were not matched between patients in sustained remission and patients whose disease was progressing, and lymph node repertoires were not examined. Clonality increased at ibrutinib response, stayed stable in sustained remission, and fell back toward baseline at progression.

The CDR3 holds 14 amino acids from the cysteine to the phenylalanine. Just the 42-base CDR3 DNA is kept, in frame starting at base 1. Germline trimming: 5 bases from V, 4 bases from J; junction bases outside gene matches: 7. Sequences SGHTA (CDR1) and FQGNSA (CDR2) are obtained from the germline V gene. The time point label for this specimen denotes: approximately 25 months on ibrutinib. For TCR beta library preparation, roughly 2 micrograms of genomic DNA was extracted from cryopreserved PBMCs. Longitudinal blood samples from CLL patients on ibrutinib monotherapy were analyzed using high-throughput TCR beta sequencing. The patients took part in an open-label, single-center phase 2 trial of ibrutinib monotherapy.

The chain is made from TRBV7-2 and TRBJ1-2; the central 7 bases match TRBD1. The source of this sequence is a human donor with chronic lymphocytic leukemia. The specimen was PBMCs, collected after 24 months of ibrutinib treatment. The bases read TGTGCCAGCAGCGGACCAGGGGGTAGCTATGGCTACACCTTC. The translation is CASSGPGGSYGYTF.